The T cell receptor beta chain described here comes from a study of cytomegalovirus exposure and HLA in healthy donors (dated by TCRdb to the late 2010s). Describing the broader study: An earlier analysis of 587 of the donors reported 250 to 350 Gb of sequence data and some 100 million unique TCR beta sequences from 150 million to 200 million T cells. About 330 gigabases of sequencing data and 70 million to 95 million unique TCR sequences made up an early release that covered approximately 700 HLA-typed donors. Along with the roughly 700-subject first cohort, a separate validation cohort of 120 different subjects was used. The study was designed to test whether signatures of past pathogen exposure could be identified by cataloging public T cell receptors. To predict cytomegalovirus infection status, the study brought together high-throughput TCR immunosequencing, statistical association of individual TCRs with disease status, and machine learning. Among 300 to 500 genotyped donors of the cohort, an average of around 250,000 unique TCR beta nucleotide sequences was sequenced per donor, of which 15% to 20% were non-productive. To decide whether each TCR beta V gene segment behaved as functional or pseudogenic, an earlier analysis of some 570 of the donors relied on high-throughput TCR beta sequencing. The number of donors typed differed by locus, with roughly 629-640 for A, B, C, DRB1 and DQB1, around 500 for DQA1, over 600 for DPA1, and over 400 for DPB1. The later analysis used no new phenotypic data to find candidate immune exposures, relying instead on TCR beta sequences and their occurrence across donors. About five DR-DQ haplotypes were treated as single units for association and clustering because of strong linkage in the cohort. A later analysis re-examined previously published TCR beta repertoires from about 700 donors and added high-resolution HLA genotyping to investigate patterns of TCR occurrence. Every discovery cohort repertoire had been produced on one sequencing platform. Genome-wide SNP genotypes for about three fifths of the 666 donors were used in a later genetic analysis, which treated that subset as a discovery cohort. The study used immunosequencing to profile the T cell repertoires of approximately 690 subjects and linked those repertoires to cytomegalovirus serostatus. Alongside the repertoire data, information on donor age, sex, ethnicity and CMV serostatus was compiled. HLA typing included class I and class II loci at four-digit resolution. The genetic ancestry cluster associated with self-reported Caucasian donors included 81% of the roughly 380 genotyped donors.

Paper-wide results and their limitations: Fewer than 20 rarely observed V segments, including chromosome 9 orphons, were excluded from the earlier analysis of about 500 of the donors because counts were too low. When HLA alleles, especially DR and DQ, strongly co-occurred, TCR associations were difficult to assign to individual alleles. In a later analysis, HLA-associated TCR beta chains were found to be more clonally expanded and to have lower generation probabilities than equally common non-associated chains. The study gave a list of 150 to 200 TCR beta chains associated with cytomegalovirus. At a false discovery rate of 0.05, a later analysis linked 15,000 to 20,000 TCR beta sequences to specific HLA alleles. For the cohort, immune exposure information was limited to CMV serostatus. In both the original and validation cohorts, the classifier was reported to diagnose cytomegalovirus status with high specificity and sensitivity. In vitro tests confirmed that a few of the cytomegalovirus-associated TCR beta chains recognize cytomegalovirus antigens. In a later analysis, TCR association rates were found to vary across HLA loci, with the most associated TCRs seen for DRB1 alleles and the fewest for HLA-C alleles. In a later analysis, several top co-occurrence clusters were reported to appear linked to parvovirus B19, influenza, CMV and Epstein-Barr virus. A cluster of highly shared sequence variants was judged likely to be a technical artifact of the sequencing pipeline. In an earlier analysis of approximately 590 of the donors, most TCR beta V segments appeared in productive rearrangements about 87% or about 30% of the time, broadly matching IMGT annotations. HLA typing was unavailable for some donors at each locus, so association tests used only the typed subset. While some public TCRs were present in many individuals, most TCR sequences turned up only very rarely across donors. Sequencing depth was assumed to be roughly uniform across donors in the presence/absence analyses, though that assumption may not hold. According to a later genetic analysis, donors in an Asian-associated ancestry cluster had fewer N-insertions in productive TCRs than the approximately 630-donor mean. Most CMV-associated TCR beta chains appeared to be HLA-restricted in a later analysis, and the HLA associations seemed to be driven largely by CMV exposure. A later genetic analysis associated a missense DCLRE1C variant with V-gene and J-gene trimming of TCR beta chains, and an independent cohort replicated the association. The authors suggested that the approach could potentially be generalized to other disease states and immunological phenotypes. A further reported finding was that TCR beta sequences accurately predicted the HLA-A and HLA-B alleles for most subjects in the first cohort. Correlated functional status among segregating V segments might be attributable to linkage disequilibrium, but an unknown experimental factor could not be ruled out. Only TCR beta chains were sequenced in this cohort, and the absence of alpha or paired-chain data limited detectable features.

The library relied on the immunoSEQ multiplex PCR assay. A mixture of 60 forward primers for TCR Vbeta segments and 13 reverse primers for TCR Jbeta segments was used in the multiplex PCR. Amplification of the CDR3 region of rearranged TCR beta genes was performed with a multiplex PCR assay on genomic DNA. The Illumina HiSeq System was used to sequence the amplified TCR beta libraries as 87-base-pair reads. The study's processing was this. A later analysis counted approximately 74 million unique TCR beta chains across the roughly 700 repertoires, and around 12 million of these chains were shared by at least two donors. Raw reads were error-corrected and collapsed into unique sequences with a nearest-neighbor algorithm that merged closely related sequences to remove PCR and sequencing errors. Alignment of CDR3 sequences to IMGT reference sequences was used to assign V, D and J gene segments. For a sequence to be retained, a match of at least six nucleotides to both a V gene segment and a J gene segment was required. A rearrangement was called productive if the CDR3 had no stop codons and remained in frame with V and J, and every other rearrangement was called non-productive. CDR3 was defined by IMGT convention, running from the second conserved V-encoded cysteine to the conserved J-encoded phenylalanine. Sequences without an unambiguous match to a single V gene segment were excluded from the earlier analysis of approximately 560 of the donors. An earlier analysis of fewer than 750 of the donors classified V segments as functional when productive rearrangements were above 56.7% and as segregating when the standard deviation between donors was above 5%. A statistical classification framework was built for diagnosing cytomegalovirus status from the catalog of TCR beta chain sequences. A later analysis assigned V and J genes by comparing TCR nucleotide sequences with IMGT/GENE-DB human TR gene sequences. The TCRdist pipeline was used in a later analysis to assign CDR3 sequences and most-parsimonious VDJ recombination scenarios. In a later analysis, every TCR beta chain was defined by the combination of its CDR3 amino acid sequence and its V-gene family, and reads without a unique V-gene family were dropped. To address suspected cross-contamination and a sequencing artifact, a later analysis removed a few hundred highly shared, low-generation-probability nucleotide sequences. A later analysis calculated a clonal expansion index for each public chain from normalized within-repertoire ranks of inferred template counts. A later analysis computed generation probabilities with a VDJ recombination model fitted to out-of-frame rearrangements, and checked the results against IGoR. A later analysis scored TCR-TCR, TCR-HLA and TCR-CMV co-occurrence with hypergeometric tests, applying a repertoire-size bias correction to TCR pairs. False discovery rates were estimated in a later analysis by permuting HLA or CMV assignments 20 times. In a later analysis, co-occurring TCRs were grouped using DBSCAN, and TCRdist sequence similarity was added for clustering within HLA-allele-positive subsets. For co-occurrence clustering, repertoires with fewer than 30,000 or more than 120,000 public chains were excluded, along with five or six repertoires with anomalous nucleotide sharing. The table was pulled from immuneACCESS by TCRdb, which kept in-frame rearrangements only. Such tables lose some clones; where checked, under half of the loss comes from unresolved V genes, and the rest has no known cause. V, J and clone size reflect that table, while D and trimming were determined from the DNA. The sample table lists roughly 98,000 clones, around 80% of them with a count of one. The top ten constitute 1.4% to 1.5% of the sample.

With regard to this clone: The specificity of this receptor is unknown. Per-base quality was not reported, and no clone a single base away is much larger than it.

The cohort comprised 710 or so healthy bone marrow donors. All cohort members were sampled while nominally healthy, although unrecorded immune exposures were likely present. The donor was CMV seronegative and was included in the group of a few hundred seronegative cohort members. Each donor provided a peripheral blood sample, and peripheral blood mononuclear cells were used for TCR beta sequencing. The Qiagen DNeasy Blood Extraction Kit was used to extract genomic DNA from the blood cell samples. The material sequenced was PBMCs. The clonotype comes from a middle-aged man in good health and CMV-seronegative.

Read as DNA, the sequence is TGTGCCAGCAGCTCCGTACAGGGCCCGTCCTACAATGAGCAGTTCTTC. Translation gives CASSSVQGPSYNEQFF. The chain joins TRBV11-1 to TRBJ2-1; matching of 6 bases hints at TRBD1 as the D gene. At the junction V is shortened by 4 bases and J by 1 base, with 14 bases in between. The CDR3 runs 16 amino acids, cysteine and phenylalanine included. Only the CDR3 DNA stays, 48 bases, in frame from base 1. Sequences SGHAT (CDR1) and FQDESV (CDR2) are obtained from the germline V gene (reference sequence).